One sample yielded the 31 T cell receptor beta chains listed below, sequenced in a study of T cells in Graves' hyperthyroidism and ophthalmopathy. RNA transcripts gave rise to amplified TCR beta CDR3 regions. The HTBI primer set was used in a first-round RT-PCR of the TCR CDR3. TCRdb independently ran MiXCR on the multiplex PCR reads; one entry per CDR3 protein. The sample lists a few hundred thousand distinct CDR3 sequences, 15% to 20% seen once, with 15% in the top ten. Sequenced sample: blood. These receptors all stem from a woman aged 40 to 55 with Graves' ophthalmopathy.

The V and J genes are TRBV28 and TRBJ2-5; D gene ambiguous. V was shortened by 6 bases and J by 5 bases, with 13 bases between the two germline ends. The CDR3 is made up of 13 amino acids. The germline V gene has CDR1 MDHEN and CDR2 SYDVKM. In DNA, the CDR3 is TGTGCCAGCAGCGTCTGGGTGGGGGAGACCCAGTACTTC. Amino acids: CASSVWVGETQYF.

This clonotype was seen many times. The rearrangement joins TRBV6-5 to TRBJ2-7; TRBD2 is a possible D gene (5 bases). The CDR3 runs to 13 residues. Per germline, CDR1 MNHEY and CDR2 SVGAGI. V was shortened by 4 bases and J by 7 bases, with 14 bases between the two germline ends. This CDR3 is CASSLDLVGEQYF. The CDR3 DNA follows: TGTGCCAGCAGTTTGGACTTAGTTGGGGAGCAGTACTTC.

This clonotype was seen a handful of times. This chain joins TRBV7-9 and TRBJ2-7; tentative D call: TRBD2 (6 bases). Trimming removed 5 bases from V and 3 bases from J, with 11 bases in between. The CDR3 is 13 residues long. The V gene's germline CDR1 is SEHNR and CDR2 FQNEAQ (reference sequence). The CDR3 sequence is CASSHLRGYEQYF. In nucleotides, the CDR3 is TGTGCCAGCAGCCATTTGCGGGGCTACGAGCAGTACTTC.

At least ten counts were recorded for this clonotype. The V gene is TRBV29-1, the J gene TRBJ2-2, with TRBD1 identical over 8 bases. This CDR3 comprises 12 residues. Germline values: CDR1 SQVTM, CDR2 ANQGSEA. V was clipped by 8 bases and J by 6 bases; unmatched bases: 5. The CDR3, as DNA: TGCAGCTCGGTGACAGGGGCCGGGGAGCTGTTTTTT. This sequence encodes CSSVTGAGELFF.

The sample holds many counts of this clonotype. The chain links TRBV6-2 or TRBV6-3 to TRBJ2-7, with unresolved D. Germline V CDR1 and CDR2: MNHEY, SVGEGT. CDR3 length equals 13 residues. Trimming took 6 bases from V and 0 from J, leaving 9 bases between them. CDR3 in amino acids: CASRSSSSYEQYF. Written as DNA, the CDR3 is TGTGCCAGCAGATCCAGTAGCTCCTACGAGCAGTACTTC.

The chain combines TRBV12-3 or TRBV12-4 with TRBJ1-1; D uncertain. This CDR3 comprises 15 residues. V was trimmed by 5 bases and J by 0 bases, leaving 13 bases between them. CDR3 sequence reads: CASSPGGQVNTEAFF. CDR3 in DNA: TGTGCCAGCAGTCCTGGAGGTCAAGTGAACACTGAAGCTTTCTTT.

The genes are TRBV12-3 or TRBV12-4 and TRBJ2-5; D gene unclear. The CDR3 is made up of 12 amino acids. Trimming removed 5 bases from V and 5 bases from J, with 9 bases in between. The CDR3 nucleotides read TGTGCCAGCAGTCACCCACCGGAGACCCAGTACTTC. This translates into CASSHPPETQYF.

The chain couples TRBV10-3 to TRBJ2-5; a possible D gene is TRBD1 (6 bases). CDR1 ENHRY and CDR2 SYGVKD come from the germline V gene. The CDR3 is made up of 13 amino acids. V lost 10 bases and J lost 2, with 14 bases in between. The CDR3 protein is CATRQDGQETQYF. CDR3 DNA sequence: TGTGCCACCAGACAGGACGGACAAGAGACCCAGTACTTC.

This clonotype was counted ten times or more. V and J are TRBV30 and TRBJ1-2; 9 positions match TRBD1. This CDR3 has 13 amino acids. Per the germline V gene, CDR1 is GTSNPN and CDR2 is SVGIG (reference sequence). With 4 bases clipped from V and 7 bases from J, the junction kept 7 bases outside the gene matches. The CDR3 nucleotides are TGTGCCTGGAATCGACAGGGGGGTGGTGGCTACACCTTC. Residues: CAWNRQGGGGYTF.

The rearrangement uses TRBV7-9 and TRBJ1-1; 8 bases match TRBD1. The V segment lost 5 bases and the J segment 5 bases; nucleotides outside the gene matches: 7. Per germline, CDR1 SEHNR and CDR2 FQNEAQ (reference sequence). The CDR3 runs to 14 residues. This CDR3 is CASSRGQGWTEAFF. CDR3 nucleotide sequence: TGTGCCAGCAGCCGAGGACAGGGTTGGACTGAAGCTTTCTTT.

The sample holds many counts of this clonotype. V and J are TRBV15 and TRBJ2-3; D is tentatively TRBD1 or TRBD2 (5 bases each). CDR3 length equals 15 residues. Trimming removed 1 base at V and 4 bases at J, with 12 bases between. CDR1 and CDR2 from the germline V gene are LNHNV and YYDKDF (reference sequence). CDR3 coding DNA: TGTGCCACCAGCAGAGTCGGGGCTCAGGCAGATACGCAGTATTTT. It is translated as CATSRVGAQADTQYF.

This clonotype was seen many times. The chain carries TRBV15 and TRBJ2-2, with 7 positions matching TRBD2. The CDR3 covers 17 residues. V lost 3 bases to trimming and J lost 6 bases; unmatched junction nucleotides: 13. Per the germline V gene, CDR1 is LNHNV and CDR2 is YYDKDF (reference sequence). The CDR3 is CATSSPWREGLPGELFF. CDR3 nucleotide sequence: TGTGCCACCAGCAGCCCCTGGAGGGAGGGCCTTCCCGGGGAGCTGTTTTTT.

This clonotype was detected many times. The V and J genes are TRBV7-2 and TRBJ2-5, with a weak D call TRBD2 (6 bases). V lost 1 base and J 4 bases, leaving 13 bases between the germline ends. The CDR3 runs 15 residues. Germline V gene lookup returns CDR1 SGHTA and CDR2 FQGNSA. CDR3 residues: CASSLGAGYGETQYF. CDR3 nucleotide sequence: TGTGCCAGCAGCTTAGGGGCGGGATACGGAGAGACCCAGTACTTC. The full variable domain, its missing parts supplied by reference TRBV7-2 and TRBJ2-5, is GAGVSQSPSNKVTEKGKDVELRCDPISGHTALYWYRQSLGQGLEFLIYFQGNSAPDKSGLPSDRFSAERTGGSVSTLTIQRTQQEDSAVYLCASSLGAGYGETQYFGPGTRLLVL.

This clonotype was observed many times. The chain couples TRBV5-1 to TRBJ1-1, with TRBD1 as a possible D gene (5 bases). Germline CDR1 reads SGHRS; CDR2 reads YFSETQ. Trimming removed 4 bases at V and 2 bases at J, with 15 bases between. The CDR3 is 15 residues long. DNA for the CDR3: TGCGCCAGCAGCAGATTCCAGGGCCTCAACACTGAAGCTTTCTTT. This sequence encodes CASSRFQGLNTEAFF.

This clonotype was detected ten times or more. The CDR3 region has the DNA TGCAGCTTCCGACAGGGCGACACTGAAGCTTTCTTT. This gives the protein CSFRQGDTEAFF. The V and J genes are TRBV29-1 and TRBJ1-1, with 7 bases that match TRBD1. Germline-derived CDR1 and CDR2 are SQVTM and ANQGSEA. The CDR3 is made up of 12 amino acids. The V and J ends lost 8 bases and 3 bases, in that order; junction bases with no gene match: 6.

This clonotype has a count of ten or more. The DNA for the CDR3 is TGTGCCAGCAGCGGAAAAACTAGCGGGCCGAACACCGGGGAGCTGTTTTTT. It codes for CASSGKTSGPNTGELFF. This rearrangement joins TRBV4-2 to TRBJ2-2, with 9 bases lining up with TRBD2. The V gene's germline CDR1 is LGHNA and CDR2 YNFKEQ. With V trimmed by 5 bases and J by 0 bases, 7 bases remained unmatched. This CDR3 region has 17 residues.

This clonotype was counted a few times. The rearrangement uses TRBV6-1 and TRBJ1-2; no clear D. V was cut by 5 bases and J by 5 bases, with 9 bases left in between. The length of the CDR3 is 12 residues. Looked up from germline, CDR1 is MNHNS and CDR2 is SASEGT. DNA of the CDR3: TGTGCCAGCAGTCGGTACGGTTATGGCTACACCTTC. Protein sequence: CASSRYGYGYTF.

This clonotype was seen ten or more times. The chain's CDR3 is CASSYGMGESGYTF. In DNA form, the CDR3 reads TGTGCCAGCAGTTACGGAATGGGGGAATCTGGCTACACCTTC. V and J are TRBV6-5 and TRBJ1-2, with D perhaps TRBD1 (5 bases). Trimming left V 2 bases short and J 7 bases short, with 14 bases between. The CDR3 is 14 amino acids. CDR1 and CDR2 from the germline V gene are MNHEY and SVGAGI.

This clonotype was found many times. This chain links TRBV19 with TRBJ2-7, with a possible D match to TRBD2 (7 bases). Germline V gene data show CDR1 as LNHDA and CDR2 as SQIVND (reference sequence). Deletions cut 4 bases from V and 1 base from J, with 14 bases between. There are 15 residues in the CDR3. The CDR3 spells CASSKGGTGSYEQYF. The CDR3 coding sequence is TGTGCCAGTAGTAAGGGGGGGACTGGTTCCTACGAGCAGTACTTC.

Ten or more counts support this clonotype. A much more abundant neighbour one base away suggests this may be a read error. The V call is TRBV15, the J call TRBJ1-5; no clear D. Trimming left V 11 bases short and J 7 bases short, with 24 bases between. CDR1 and CDR2 (germline): LNHNV, YYDKDF (reference sequence). The CDR3 is 15 amino acids. The CDR3 DNA sequence: TGTGCCGCCGAGAACGGGTGGGGTCGGGAACAGCCCCAGCATTTT. It yields the protein CAAENGWGREQPQHF. Based on the CDR3 plus reference TRBV15 and TRBJ1-5, the full variable domain is DAMVIQNPRYQVTQFGKPVTLSCSQTLNHNVMYWYQQKSSQAPKLLFHYYDKDFNNEADTPDNFQSRRPNTSFCFLDIRSPGLGDTAMYLCAAENGWGREQPQHFGDGTRLSIL.

The V gene is TRBV4-1, the J gene TRBJ1-1, with D unclear. The CDR3 runs to 14 residues. V lost 0 bases and J lost 1, with 6 bases in between. CDR1 MGHRA and CDR2 YSYEKL come from the germline V gene. The CDR3 DNA is TGCGCCAGCAGCCAAGATTTGAGGAACACTGAAGCTTTCTTT. It encodes CASSQDLRNTEAFF.

This clonotype was seen ten or more times. The gene calls are TRBV6-2 or TRBV6-3 and TRBJ2-7, with D possibly being TRBD1 (6 bases). Trimming removed 7 bases at V and 0 bases at J, with 10 bases between. Germline assignment: CDR1 MNHEY and CDR2 SVGEGT. The CDR3 spans 13 residues. In nucleotides, the CDR3 is TGTGCCAGCAATGGGGGCAGCTCCTACGAGCAGTACTTC. It encodes CASNGGSSYEQYF.

Many counts were recorded for this clonotype. J is TRBJ1-1 and V is TRBV6-1; D uncertain. The CDR3 extends over 13 amino acids. The germline gives CDR1 MNHNS, CDR2 SASEGT. V was clipped by 6 bases and J by 1 base, with 9 bases between them. The chain's CDR3 is CASRGLGNTEAFF. The CDR3, as DNA: TGTGCCAGCAGGGGGTTAGGGAACACTGAAGCTTTCTTT.

This clonotype came up many times. This chain uses TRBV19 with TRBJ2-2; 7 bases are a match to TRBD1. Germline V gene data show CDR1 as LNHDA and CDR2 as SQIVND (reference sequence). The V gene end was trimmed by 5 bases and the J gene end by 4 bases; junction bases not matched to a gene: 10. The CDR3 length is 16 residues. CDR3 sequence (DNA): TGTGCCAGTAGTTTCTCCCGGGACAGACCCACCGGGGAGCTGTTTTTT. Translation gives CASSFSRDRPTGELFF.

Many counts were recorded for this clonotype. The gene calls are TRBV6-2 or TRBV6-3 and TRBJ1-2; D unclear. V was shortened by 7 bases and J by 8 bases, with 17 bases between the two germline ends. Germline CDR1 reads MNHEY; CDR2 reads SVGEGT. The CDR3 runs to 13 residues. The CDR3 bases are TGTGCCAGCACAGGATGGATAAGCGAGGGCTACACCTTC. Translated, it gives CASTGWISEGYTF.

This clonotype occurred many times. The genes are TRBV6-4 and TRBJ2-1; 14 bases line up with TRBD2. Germline V gene lookup returns CDR1 MRHNA and CDR2 SNTAGT. This CDR3 comprises 16 residues. J gave up 7 bases and V 2 bases, and 4 bases lay outside the gene matches. The CDR3 sequence: CASSDGLAGGGNEQFF. In nucleotides, the CDR3 is TGTGCCAGCAGTGACGGACTAGCGGGAGGAGGTAATGAGCAGTTCTTC.

This rearrangement joins TRBV12-3 or TRBV12-4 to TRBJ1-1, with 7 bases matching TRBD1. J gave up 3 bases and V 6 bases, and 7 bases lay outside the gene matches. This CDR3 has 14 residues. The CDR3 region is CASSHTGEDTEAFF. CDR3 coding DNA: TGTGCCAGCAGCCACACAGGGGAGGACACTGAAGCTTTCTTT.

This clonotype was counted at least ten times. The chain has TRBV29-1 and TRBJ2-2; D unresolved. CDR1 SQVTM and CDR2 ANQGSEA come from the germline V gene. The germline V and J ends were trimmed by 2 bases and 6 bases, with 10 bases remaining between them. The CDR3 sequence is 13 residues long. Here the CDR3 DNA reads TGCAGCGTTGAACGTATAGGGTCCGGGGAGCTGTTTTTT. It codes for CSVERIGSGELFF.

This clonotype was recorded at least ten times. The J gene is TRBJ2-5, the V gene TRBV7-9; D may match TRBD1 or TRBD2 (5 bases each). In germline, CDR1 is SEHNR, CDR2 FQNEAQ (reference sequence). The V and J ends lost 5 bases and 4 bases respectively, with 11 bases between them. The CDR3 runs 13 residues. CDR3 coding DNA: TGTGCCAGCAGCGGGACCGGAGGAGAGACCCAGTACTTC. Its protein is CASSGTGGETQYF.

The chain combines TRBV3-1 with TRBJ2-7; D is uncertain. The V gene lost 4 bases and the J gene lost 5 bases, with 24 bases spanning the gap. CDR1 and CDR2 (germline): LGHDT, YNNKEL (reference sequence). This CDR3 has 17 amino acids. CDR3 nucleotides: TGTGCCAGCAGCCGGGTGGGTGGGTCCATCTCCCTTGACGAGCAGTACTTC. Its translation: CASSRVGGSISLDEQYF.

This clonotype appeared a few times. The CDR3: CASSLGSYQPQHF. As DNA, the CDR3 is TGTGCCAGCAGTTTAGGGTCTTATCAGCCCCAGCATTTT. The V call is TRBV12-3 or TRBV12-4, the J call TRBJ1-5; D is undetermined. The ends were cut back, 1 base at V and 5 bases at J, with 6 bases in the middle. The CDR3 sequence is 13 residues long.